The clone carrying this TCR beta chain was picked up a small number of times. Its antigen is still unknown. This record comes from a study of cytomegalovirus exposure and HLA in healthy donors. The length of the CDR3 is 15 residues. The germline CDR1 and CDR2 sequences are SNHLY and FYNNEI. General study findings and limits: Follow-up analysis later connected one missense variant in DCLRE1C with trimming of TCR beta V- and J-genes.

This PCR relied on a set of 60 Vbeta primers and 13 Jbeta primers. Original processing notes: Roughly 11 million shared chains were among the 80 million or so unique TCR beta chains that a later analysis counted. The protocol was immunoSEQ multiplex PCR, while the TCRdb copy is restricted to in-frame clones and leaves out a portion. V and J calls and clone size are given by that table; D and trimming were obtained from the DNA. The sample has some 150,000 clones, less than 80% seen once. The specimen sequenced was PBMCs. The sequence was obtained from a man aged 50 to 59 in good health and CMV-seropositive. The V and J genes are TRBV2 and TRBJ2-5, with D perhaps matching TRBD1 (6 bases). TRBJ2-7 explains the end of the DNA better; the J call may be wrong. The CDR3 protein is CASSEGRGRSYEQYF. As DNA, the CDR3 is TGTGCCAGCAGTGAGGGCAGGGGCCGGTCCTACGAGCAGTACTTC.